The 10 T cell receptor beta chains listed next were all sequenced from one sample in a study of technical replicates of blood from a few donors. TCRdb's table, derived via immunoSEQ multiplex PCR, lists solely in-frame clones and lacks some. The repertoire holds around 70,000 clones, with under 95% as singletons. The sequenced material came from T cells isolated from PBMCs. The receptors stem from a human donor in good health.

V and J are TRBV28 and TRBJ2-6; D is unclear. Germline V gene sequence: CDR1 MDHEN, CDR2 SYDVKM. Trimming removed 8 bases at V and 0 bases at J, with 11 bases between. The CDR3 extends over 15 amino acids. CDR3 in amino acids: CASSVTHSGANVLTF. CDR3 nucleotides: TGTGCCAGCTCCGTTACACACTCTGGGGCCAACGTCCTGACTTTC.

The V call is TRBV2, the J call TRBJ1-5; D is ambiguous. CDR1 and CDR2 (germline): SNHLY, FYNNEI. Trimming removed 7 bases at V and 0 bases at J, with 13 bases between. There are 15 residues in the CDR3. CDR3 in amino acids: CASTDSQYSNQPQHF. CDR3 DNA: TGTGCCAGCACCGATAGCCAGTATAGCAATCAGCCCCAGCATTTT.

This clone was seen once. The chain joins TRBV15 to TRBJ1-1, with D possibly being TRBD1 (6 bases). This CDR3 comprises 16 residues. With 0 bases removed from V and 7 bases from J, the gap between germline ends came to 18 bases. Germline V lookup: CDR1 LNHNV, CDR2 YYDKDF (reference sequence). The DNA of the CDR3 is TGTGCCACCAGCAGAGAGATAGGACAGCTCCGCCATGAAGCTTTCTTT. This encodes CATSREIGQLRHEAFF.

In its sample, this clone was seen once. This chain joins TRBV19 and TRBJ1-3; TRBD1 matches at 9 bases. The V gene end was trimmed by 5 bases and the J gene end by 7 bases; junction bases not matched to a gene: 6. The CDR3 is 14 residues long. CDR1 is LNHDA, CDR2 SQIVND, per germline (reference sequence). The chain's CDR3 is CASSLGQGINTIYF. The CDR3 nucleotides read TGTGCCAGTAGTCTAGGACAGGGGATCAACACCATATATTTT.

Only one count was recorded for this clone. This chain joins TRBV19 and TRBJ2-3, with 10 bases fitting TRBD2. Per germline, CDR1 LNHDA and CDR2 SQIVND (reference sequence). The CDR3 totals 16 residues. Trimming removed 10 bases from V and 4 bases from J; junction bases left unmatched: 14. The CDR3 DNA follows: TGTGCCACACGGAGCGCCGGGACTAGCGTGCCAGATACGCAGTATTTT. Translation: CATRSAGTSVPDTQYF.

V usage is TRBV19 and J usage is TRBJ2-7; D might be TRBD1 (6 bases). Trimming took 1 base from V and 5 from J, leaving 21 bases between them. Germline assignment: CDR1 LNHDA and CDR2 SQIVND (reference sequence). This CDR3 has 17 residues. The CDR3 coding sequence is TGTGCCAGTAGTATAGTTACAGCGGCAGGGGTATACCACGAGCAGTACTTC. Translated: CASSIVTAAGVYHEQYF. The full variable domain, its missing parts supplied by reference TRBV19 and TRBJ2-7, is DGGITQSPKYLFRKEGQNVTLSCEQNLNHDAMYWYRQDPGQGLRLIYYSQIVNDFQKGDIAEGYSVSREKKESFPLTVTSAQKNPTAFYLCASSIVTAAGVYHEQYFGPGTRLTVT.

The chain links TRBV5-1 to TRBJ2-6, with TRBD1 as a possible D gene (5 bases). The V gene's germline CDR1 is SGHRS and CDR2 YFSETQ. Trimming removed 1 base from V and 1 base from J, with 12 bases in between. This CDR3 contains 17 residues. The CDR3 coding sequence is TGCGCCAGCAGCTTGCGTCTTGCAGGGTCTGGGGCCAACGTCCTGACTTTC. Encoded protein: CASSLRLAGSGANVLTF.

To note about this clone: Distinct nucleotide sequences in the sample also encode this CDR3. V and J are TRBV5-1 and TRBJ2-5, with TRBD1 identical over 7 bases. Trimming at V came to 1 base and at J to 5 bases, leaving 5 bases not matched to a gene. CDR1 SGHRS and CDR2 YFSETQ come from the germline V gene. The CDR3 has 14 residues. The CDR3 protein is CASSLTGVGETQYF. In nucleotides, the CDR3 is TGCGCCAGCAGCTTGACAGGGGTAGGGGAGACCCAGTACTTC.

This chain uses TRBV13 with TRBJ2-7; a possible D gene is TRBD2 (6 bases). Germline CDR1 reads PRHDT; CDR2 reads FYEKMQ (reference sequence). V lost 2 bases and J 0 bases, leaving 17 bases between the germline ends. CDR3 length: 17 amino acids. CDR3 residues: CASSLKGSLASSYEQYF. CDR3 DNA sequence: TGTGCCAGCAGCTTAAAGGGATCACTAGCAAGCTCCTACGAGCAGTACTTC.

The chain employs TRBV11-2 and TRBJ2-3; 9 bases agree with TRBD2. With V trimmed by 1 base and J by 7 bases, 9 bases remained unmatched. This CDR3 comprises 16 residues. Germline loops: CDR1 SGHAT, CDR2 FQNNGV. CDR3 residues: CASSLAEREVPHTQYF. The CDR3 DNA reads as TGTGCCAGCAGCTTAGCGGAGCGGGAGGTCCCCCATACGCAGTATTTT.